This T cell receptor (beta chain) emerged from a study of T cell responses to AZD1222 COVID-19 vaccine. Study outcomes and limitations: Only five to seven AZD1222 recipients tested seropositive at baseline. The reported proportion of spike-specific TCRs targeting unmutated variant regions was nearly half. CD4 TCRs associated with vaccination spanned spike, dominating at 160-218 and 743-854.

Profiled with immunoSEQ multiplex PCR; TCRdb holds only in-frame clones, not every one. The profile covers 110,000 to 150,000 clones, with approximately 91% appearing a single time and around 1.8% taken by the ten largest. Comments on this clone: Its antigen is unknown.

V was trimmed by 4 bases and J by 1 base, leaving 13 bases between them. The germline CDR1 and CDR2 sequences are KGHSH and LQKENI. CDR3 length: 15 residues. The chain is built from TRBV18 and TRBJ1-1; D gene ambiguous. The source is an adult who received the AZD1222 COVID-19 vaccine. The source was peripheral blood, collected 28 days after the second AZD1222 dose. The CDR3: CASSRRTGENTEAFF. As DNA, the CDR3 is TGTGCCAGCTCACGTCGAACCGGAGAGAACACTGAAGCTTTCTTT.